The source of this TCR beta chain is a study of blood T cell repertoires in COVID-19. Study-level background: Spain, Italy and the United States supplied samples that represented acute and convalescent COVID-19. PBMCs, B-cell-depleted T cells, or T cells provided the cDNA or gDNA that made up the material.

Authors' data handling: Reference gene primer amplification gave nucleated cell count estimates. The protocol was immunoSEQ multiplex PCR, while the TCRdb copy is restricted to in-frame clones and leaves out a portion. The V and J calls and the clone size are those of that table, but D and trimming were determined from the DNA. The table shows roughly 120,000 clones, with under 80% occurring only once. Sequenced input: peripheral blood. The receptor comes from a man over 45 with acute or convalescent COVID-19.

CDR3: CASSQAPGLAGYNEQFF. In nucleotides, the CDR3 is TGTGCCAGCAGCCAAGCTCCCGGACTAGCGGGATACAATGAGCAGTTCTTC. The chain has TRBV14 and TRBJ2-1, with 12 bases lining up with TRBD2. This CDR3 has 17 amino acids. Germline V gives CDR1 SGHDN, CDR2 FVKESK. V shed 1 base, J shed 4 bases, and the junction held 5 bases outside the gene matches.